Included here is one T cell receptor (beta chain) sequence, with context. Its cognate antigen is unknown. The sample belongs to a study of T cell responses to AZD1222 COVID-19 vaccine. Whole-study results and caveats: Donors were chiefly white British, with a greater number of females, and clonal diversity was perhaps underestimated.

CDR3 length: 14 amino acids. V shed 2 bases and J shed 4 bases, with 12 bases lying between them. Germline V gene sequence: CDR1 MNHEY, CDR2 SMNVEV (reference sequence). Assay used: immunoSEQ multiplex PCR; TCRdb lists only in-frame clones, some missing. The data contain 140,000 to 150,000 clones, 75% to 95% of them seen just once; the ten biggest clones take up 1.4%. This specimen consisted of peripheral blood, obtained on day 0 of AZD1222 vaccination. This chain connects TRBV27 to TRBJ2-7; perhaps TRBD1 as D (5 bases). This sequence was found in an adult in good health. The DNA for the CDR3 is TGTGCCAGCAGTTTAATGGACACTTCGTACGAGCAGTACTTC. Protein sequence: CASSLMDTSYEQYF.